This T cell receptor beta chain is from a study of regulatory T cells in long-lasting Graves disease. Germline trimming cut 3 bases from V and 5 bases from J; bases unmatched to any gene: 2. Germline CDR1 and CDR2: MNHNS and SASEGT. The CDR3 runs 15 residues. Time point meaning: newly diagnosed GD, antithyroid drugs for less than 3 months. Extracted RNA from PBMCs served as the source of the TCR library. This clonotype has a handful of counts. The target antigen is unknown. Arm-PCR of CDR3 regions with iRepertoire HTBI primers generated TCR beta libraries. TCRdb reanalysed the multiplex PCR reads using MiXCR and keeps one entry per CDR3 protein. The sample has 350,000 to 550,000 distinct CDR3 sequences; approximately 15% are singletons. Study outcomes and limitations: TRBV28, TRBJ1-2 and TRBJ2-5 were favored in persistent disease.

The same data also went into a second study, on T cells in Graves' hyperthyroidism and ophthalmopathy.

The sample consisted of peripheral blood mononuclear cells (PBMCs), taken at new diagnosis, from a patient treated with antithyroid drugs. This chain joins TRBV6-1 and TRBJ2-1, with TRBD2 identical over 12 bases. The clonotype was recovered from a young woman with Graves disease. In DNA, the CDR3 is TGTGCCAGCAGTGACGGGACTAGCGGGCACAATGAGCAGTTCTTC. It is translated as CASSDGTSGHNEQFF.